A single sample gave rise to the 20 T cell receptor beta chains below, sequenced in a study of blood T cell repertoires in COVID-19. Repertoires were generated with immunoSEQ multiplex PCR, while TCRdb's copy carries only in-frame clones and drops some. The sample shows 110,000 to 150,000 clones, about 80% of them seen only once. The sample comprised peripheral blood. These receptors came from a woman over 75 with acute or convalescent COVID-19.

V and J are TRBV9 and TRBJ1-1; 8 bases align to TRBD1. The CDR3 is 15 amino acids. Per germline, CDR1 SGDLS and CDR2 YYNGEE. V lost 6 bases to trimming and J lost 1 base; unmatched junction nucleotides: 8. The CDR3: CASNQGAGWNTEAFF. CDR3 coding DNA: TGTGCCAGCAACCAGGGGGCAGGGTGGAACACTGAAGCTTTCTTT.

This clone showed up just a few times. V is TRBV5-4 and J is TRBJ1-6; D is unclear. The V end lost 0 bases, the J end lost 8 bases, and 6 bases lay between the germline ends. Germline CDR1 and CDR2: SGHNT and YYREEE (reference sequence). The CDR3 loop spans 13 amino acids. CDR3 DNA: TGTGCCAGCAGCTTGGCAGCGGATTCACCCCTCCACTTT. This sequence encodes CASSLAADSPLHF.

The rearrangement uses TRBV7-9 and TRBJ2-1; TRBD2 matches 12 bases. V lost 5 bases and J lost 4; bases outside the gene matches: 12. Germline V CDR1 and CDR2: SEHNR, FQNEAQ (reference sequence). There are 18 residues in the CDR3. This CDR3 reads CASSTQGGTSGSYNEQFF. CDR3 nucleotide sequence: TGTGCCAGCAGCACCCAAGGGGGGACTAGCGGGTCATACAATGAGCAGTTCTTC.

The chain joins TRBV5-5 to TRBJ1-2; D unresolved. The V and J ends lost 3 bases and 3 bases respectively, with 12 bases between them. This CDR3 has 14 residues. Germline V CDR1 and CDR2: SGHKS, YYEKEE (reference sequence). The CDR3 DNA reads as TGTGCCAGCAGCTCAGGATCTTTTTACTATGGCTACACCTTC. This translates into CASSSGSFYYGYTF.

This chain uses TRBV27 with TRBJ1-2, with 11 nucleotides matching TRBD1. CDR1 MNHEY and CDR2 SMNVEV come from the germline V gene (reference sequence). The CDR3 runs to 18 residues. V shed 5 bases, J shed 4 bases, and the junction held 15 bases outside the gene matches. The DNA of the CDR3 is TGTGCCAGCAGTATTCTCGGACAGGGGGCGCGAGGAGCCTATGGCTACACCTTC. Translation gives CASSILGQGARGAYGYTF.

DNA of the CDR3: TGTGCCAGCAGCTGGATACAGGGGGCAGAGGAGACCCAGTACTTC. Its protein product is CASSWIQGAEETQYF. J is TRBJ2-5 and V is TRBV5-4, with 9 bases that match TRBD1. Germline CDR1 reads SGHNT; CDR2 reads YYREEE (reference sequence). J gave up 5 bases and V 3 bases, and 8 bases lay outside the gene matches. There are 15 residues in the CDR3.

The chain employs TRBV9 and TRBJ2-1; 9 nucleotides line up with TRBD1. V lost 1 base to trimming and J lost 5 bases; unmatched junction nucleotides: 7. Germline V gene sequence: CDR1 SGDLS, CDR2 YYNGEE. The CDR3 extends over 16 amino acids. CDR3 amino acids: CASSVSLGQGDNEQFF. The CDR3 nucleotides are TGTGCCAGCAGCGTATCTTTGGGACAGGGTGACAATGAGCAGTTCTTC.

The chain is built from TRBV19 and TRBJ1-5; the D is unclear. V shed 6 bases and J shed 5 bases, with 11 bases lying between them. The germline V gene has CDR1 LNHDA and CDR2 SQIVND (reference sequence). CDR3 size: 13 residues. CDR3 region: CASSITEHQPQHF. CDR3 bases: TGTGCCAGTAGCATAACAGAGCATCAGCCCCAGCATTTT.

The chain carries TRBV5-1 and TRBJ2-2; TRBD1 matches 7 bases. Germline CDR1 is SGHRS and CDR2 is YFSETQ. V was pared by 3 bases and J by 1 base, with 3 bases of the junction left unmatched. The CDR3 length is 15 residues. CDR3 in amino acids: CASSWGQMNTGELFF. DNA for the CDR3: TGCGCCAGCAGCTGGGGACAGATGAACACCGGGGAGCTGTTTTTT.

This rearrangement joins TRBV5-1 to TRBJ1-4; 8 nucleotides line up with TRBD1. Germline lookup yields CDR1 SGHRS and CDR2 YFSETQ. The ends lost 3 bases at V and 5 bases at J; junction bases unmatched: 6. This CDR3 region has 15 residues. The CDR3 region has the DNA TGCGCCAGCAGCTCCAGGACAGGGATAAATGAAAAACTGTTTTTT. This encodes CASSSRTGINEKLFF. Using reference TRBV5-1 and TRBJ1-4 for the parts outside the CDR3, the full variable domain is KAGVTQTPRYLIKTRGQQVTLSCSPISGHRSVSWYQQTPGQGLQFLFEYFSETQRNKGNFPGRFSGRQFSNSRSEMNVSTLELGDSALYLCASSSRTGINEKLFFGSGTQLSVL.

V and J are TRBV30 and TRBJ2-3, with D tentatively TRBD1 (6 bases). Trimming left V 2 bases short and J 3 bases short, with 12 bases between. The CDR3 spans 14 residues. Germline V gene data show CDR1 as GTSNPN and CDR2 as SVGIG (reference sequence). Here the CDR3 reads CAWSLPGTTDTQYF. The DNA of the CDR3 is TGTGCCTGGAGTCTTCCCGGGACAACAGATACGCAGTATTTT.

The V and J genes are TRBV5-4 and TRBJ1-1; a weak D match, TRBD1 (6 bases). The CDR3 has 15 residues. V was clipped by 0 bases and J by 5 bases, with 14 bases between them. The germline V gene has CDR1 SGHNT and CDR2 YYREEE (reference sequence). Written as DNA, the CDR3 is TGTGCCAGCAGCTTGGAAACAGGGAGGGGAACTGAAGCTTTCTTT. Its protein product is CASSLETGRGTEAFF.

V and J are TRBV9 and TRBJ1-3; D is unclear. The ends were cut back, 0 bases at V and 0 bases at J, with 25 bases in the middle. The V gene's germline CDR1 is SGDLS and CDR2 YYNGEE. The CDR3 sequence is 21 residues long. This CDR3 reads CASSVERAGLRPIASGNTIYF. CDR3 in DNA: TGTGCCAGCAGCGTAGAGAGGGCAGGTTTGAGGCCGATAGCCTCTGGAAACACCATATATTTT.

The chain carries TRBV11-2 and TRBJ2-7, with D perhaps matching TRBD1 (6 bases). Germline assignment: CDR1 SGHAT and CDR2 FQNNGV. V was cut by 0 bases and J by 2 bases, with 11 bases left in between. The CDR3 covers 15 residues. The CDR3 is CASSLDDQGTYEQYF. Written as DNA, the CDR3 is TGTGCCAGCAGCTTAGACGATCAGGGGACCTACGAGCAGTACTTC.

The chain is built from TRBV7-9 and TRBJ1-1; a weak D match, TRBD1 (6 bases). The CDR3 is 16 residues long. Per the germline V gene, CDR1 is SEHNR and CDR2 is FQNEAQ (reference sequence). V lost 2 bases to trimming and J lost 3 bases, with 16 bases between them. The CDR3 here is CASSLQGSLPYTEAFF. In DNA, the CDR3 is TGTGCCAGCAGCTTACAGGGGTCCTTACCATACACTGAAGCTTTCTTT.

This sequence joins TRBV7-9 and TRBJ2-7; maybe TRBD1 (5 bases). The CDR3 loop spans 13 amino acids. Germline assignment: CDR1 SEHNR and CDR2 FQNEAQ (reference sequence). The V end lost 3 bases, the J end lost 4 bases, and 10 bases lay between the germline ends. This chain's CDR3 is CASSLTDSYEQYF. The DNA of the CDR3 is TGTGCCAGCAGCTTGACCGACAGTTACGAGCAGTACTTC.

The V call is TRBV19, the J call TRBJ1-5; D remains ambiguous. Germline V gene sequence: CDR1 LNHDA, CDR2 SQIVND (reference sequence). This CDR3 is built from 14 residues. V was clipped by 6 bases and J by 7 bases, with 16 bases between them. In DNA form, the CDR3 reads TGTGCCAGTAGCCCCTGGGAGGTAGACCAGCCCCAGCATTTT. This codes for CASSPWEVDQPQHF.

The V and J genes are TRBV7-9 and TRBJ1-6; D unclear. This CDR3 spans 15 amino acids. The germline V gene has CDR1 SEHNR and CDR2 FQNEAQ (reference sequence). Deletions cut 4 bases from V and 0 bases from J, with 7 bases between. The CDR3 region is CASSSRGSYNSPLHF. CDR3 coding DNA: TGTGCCAGCAGCTCGCGAGGCTCCTATAATTCACCCCTCCACTTT.

Written as DNA, the CDR3 is TGTGCCAGCAGCATACGCGGGGGGGCAGGAGAGACCCAGTACTTC. Its translation is CASSIRGGAGETQYF. The genes are TRBV7-2 and TRBJ2-5; TRBD2 matches at 9 bases. Per the germline V gene, CDR1 is SGHTA and CDR2 is FQGNSA. V shed 5 bases and J 4 bases; nucleotides not matched to a gene: 8. CDR3 length: 15 amino acids.

This chain uses TRBV14 with TRBJ2-7; perhaps TRBD1 as D (6 bases). Germline CDR1 reads SGHDN; CDR2 reads FVKESK. The CDR3 sequence is 14 residues long. Trimming pared 1 base from V and 2 bases from J, leaving 9 bases between. CDR3 nucleotide sequence: TGTGCCAGCAGCCAAGGCACAGGGACCTACGAGCAGTACTTC. Protein: CASSQGTGTYEQYF.